This T cell receptor (beta chain) comes out of a study of OX40 agonist ivuxolimab in advanced cancers. As concerns this clone: Its specificity is not known.

The CDR3 has 15 amino acids. The ends lost 3 bases at V and 10 bases at J; junction bases unmatched: 12. CDR1 and CDR2 (germline): GTSNPN, SVGIG (reference sequence). Measured with immunoSEQ multiplex PCR; TCRdb has only the in-frame clones, and not every one. The sample lists some 99,000 clones; less than 95% were seen once. Study-wide results and limits: Normalized T-cell clonal expansion was also low in a subset of nonresponders.

V gene TRBV30 combines with J gene TRBJ1-4; 9 bases agree with TRBD1. The specimen comprised CD4+ or CD8+ T cells sorted from blood, sampled in a trial of the OX40 agonist ivuxolimab. This receptor was identified in an adult with an advanced solid tumor such as melanoma, head and neck, liver or kidney cancer. The CDR3 is CAWRQQGARGVKLFF. The CDR3, as DNA: TGTGCCTGGAGGCAACAGGGGGCGCGTGGAGTAAAACTGTTTTTT. The whole variable domain, remainder taken from reference TRBV30 and TRBJ1-4, is SQTIHQWPATLVQPVGSPLSLECTVEGTSNPNLYWYRQAAGRGLQLLFYSVGIGQISSEVPQNLSASRPQDRQFILSSKKLLLSDSGFYLCAWRQQGARGVKLFFGSGTQLSVL.